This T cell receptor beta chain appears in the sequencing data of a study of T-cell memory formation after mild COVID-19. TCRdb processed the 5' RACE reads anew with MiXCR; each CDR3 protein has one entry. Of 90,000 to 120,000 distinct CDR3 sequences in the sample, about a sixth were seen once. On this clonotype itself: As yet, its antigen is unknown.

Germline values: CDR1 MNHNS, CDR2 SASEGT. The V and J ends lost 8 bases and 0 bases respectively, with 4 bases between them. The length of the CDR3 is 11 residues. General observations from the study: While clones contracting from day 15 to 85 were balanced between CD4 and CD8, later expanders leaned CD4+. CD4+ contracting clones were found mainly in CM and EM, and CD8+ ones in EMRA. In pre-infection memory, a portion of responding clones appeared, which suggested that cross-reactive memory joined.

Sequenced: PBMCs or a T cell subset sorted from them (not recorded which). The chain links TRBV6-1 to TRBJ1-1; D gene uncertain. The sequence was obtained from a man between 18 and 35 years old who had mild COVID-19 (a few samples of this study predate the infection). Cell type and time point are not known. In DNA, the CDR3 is TGTGCCAGCGGGGTGAACACTGAAGCTTTCTTT. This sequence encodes CASGVNTEAFF.